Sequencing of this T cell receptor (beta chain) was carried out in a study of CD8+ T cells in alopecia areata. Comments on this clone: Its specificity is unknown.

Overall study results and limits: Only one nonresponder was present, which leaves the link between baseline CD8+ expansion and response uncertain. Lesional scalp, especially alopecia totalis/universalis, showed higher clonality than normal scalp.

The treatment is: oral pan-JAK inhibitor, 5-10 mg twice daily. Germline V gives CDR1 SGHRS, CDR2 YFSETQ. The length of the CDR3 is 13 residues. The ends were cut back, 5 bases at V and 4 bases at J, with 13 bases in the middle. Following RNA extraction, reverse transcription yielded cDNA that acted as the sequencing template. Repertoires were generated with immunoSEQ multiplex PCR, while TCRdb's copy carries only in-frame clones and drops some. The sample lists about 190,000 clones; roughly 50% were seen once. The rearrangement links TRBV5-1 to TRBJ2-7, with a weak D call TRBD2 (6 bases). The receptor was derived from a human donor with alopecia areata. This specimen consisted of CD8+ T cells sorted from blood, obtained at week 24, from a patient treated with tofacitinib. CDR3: CASRGTDYYEQYF. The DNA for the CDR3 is TGCGCCAGCAGAGGGACTGACTATTACGAGCAGTACTTC.